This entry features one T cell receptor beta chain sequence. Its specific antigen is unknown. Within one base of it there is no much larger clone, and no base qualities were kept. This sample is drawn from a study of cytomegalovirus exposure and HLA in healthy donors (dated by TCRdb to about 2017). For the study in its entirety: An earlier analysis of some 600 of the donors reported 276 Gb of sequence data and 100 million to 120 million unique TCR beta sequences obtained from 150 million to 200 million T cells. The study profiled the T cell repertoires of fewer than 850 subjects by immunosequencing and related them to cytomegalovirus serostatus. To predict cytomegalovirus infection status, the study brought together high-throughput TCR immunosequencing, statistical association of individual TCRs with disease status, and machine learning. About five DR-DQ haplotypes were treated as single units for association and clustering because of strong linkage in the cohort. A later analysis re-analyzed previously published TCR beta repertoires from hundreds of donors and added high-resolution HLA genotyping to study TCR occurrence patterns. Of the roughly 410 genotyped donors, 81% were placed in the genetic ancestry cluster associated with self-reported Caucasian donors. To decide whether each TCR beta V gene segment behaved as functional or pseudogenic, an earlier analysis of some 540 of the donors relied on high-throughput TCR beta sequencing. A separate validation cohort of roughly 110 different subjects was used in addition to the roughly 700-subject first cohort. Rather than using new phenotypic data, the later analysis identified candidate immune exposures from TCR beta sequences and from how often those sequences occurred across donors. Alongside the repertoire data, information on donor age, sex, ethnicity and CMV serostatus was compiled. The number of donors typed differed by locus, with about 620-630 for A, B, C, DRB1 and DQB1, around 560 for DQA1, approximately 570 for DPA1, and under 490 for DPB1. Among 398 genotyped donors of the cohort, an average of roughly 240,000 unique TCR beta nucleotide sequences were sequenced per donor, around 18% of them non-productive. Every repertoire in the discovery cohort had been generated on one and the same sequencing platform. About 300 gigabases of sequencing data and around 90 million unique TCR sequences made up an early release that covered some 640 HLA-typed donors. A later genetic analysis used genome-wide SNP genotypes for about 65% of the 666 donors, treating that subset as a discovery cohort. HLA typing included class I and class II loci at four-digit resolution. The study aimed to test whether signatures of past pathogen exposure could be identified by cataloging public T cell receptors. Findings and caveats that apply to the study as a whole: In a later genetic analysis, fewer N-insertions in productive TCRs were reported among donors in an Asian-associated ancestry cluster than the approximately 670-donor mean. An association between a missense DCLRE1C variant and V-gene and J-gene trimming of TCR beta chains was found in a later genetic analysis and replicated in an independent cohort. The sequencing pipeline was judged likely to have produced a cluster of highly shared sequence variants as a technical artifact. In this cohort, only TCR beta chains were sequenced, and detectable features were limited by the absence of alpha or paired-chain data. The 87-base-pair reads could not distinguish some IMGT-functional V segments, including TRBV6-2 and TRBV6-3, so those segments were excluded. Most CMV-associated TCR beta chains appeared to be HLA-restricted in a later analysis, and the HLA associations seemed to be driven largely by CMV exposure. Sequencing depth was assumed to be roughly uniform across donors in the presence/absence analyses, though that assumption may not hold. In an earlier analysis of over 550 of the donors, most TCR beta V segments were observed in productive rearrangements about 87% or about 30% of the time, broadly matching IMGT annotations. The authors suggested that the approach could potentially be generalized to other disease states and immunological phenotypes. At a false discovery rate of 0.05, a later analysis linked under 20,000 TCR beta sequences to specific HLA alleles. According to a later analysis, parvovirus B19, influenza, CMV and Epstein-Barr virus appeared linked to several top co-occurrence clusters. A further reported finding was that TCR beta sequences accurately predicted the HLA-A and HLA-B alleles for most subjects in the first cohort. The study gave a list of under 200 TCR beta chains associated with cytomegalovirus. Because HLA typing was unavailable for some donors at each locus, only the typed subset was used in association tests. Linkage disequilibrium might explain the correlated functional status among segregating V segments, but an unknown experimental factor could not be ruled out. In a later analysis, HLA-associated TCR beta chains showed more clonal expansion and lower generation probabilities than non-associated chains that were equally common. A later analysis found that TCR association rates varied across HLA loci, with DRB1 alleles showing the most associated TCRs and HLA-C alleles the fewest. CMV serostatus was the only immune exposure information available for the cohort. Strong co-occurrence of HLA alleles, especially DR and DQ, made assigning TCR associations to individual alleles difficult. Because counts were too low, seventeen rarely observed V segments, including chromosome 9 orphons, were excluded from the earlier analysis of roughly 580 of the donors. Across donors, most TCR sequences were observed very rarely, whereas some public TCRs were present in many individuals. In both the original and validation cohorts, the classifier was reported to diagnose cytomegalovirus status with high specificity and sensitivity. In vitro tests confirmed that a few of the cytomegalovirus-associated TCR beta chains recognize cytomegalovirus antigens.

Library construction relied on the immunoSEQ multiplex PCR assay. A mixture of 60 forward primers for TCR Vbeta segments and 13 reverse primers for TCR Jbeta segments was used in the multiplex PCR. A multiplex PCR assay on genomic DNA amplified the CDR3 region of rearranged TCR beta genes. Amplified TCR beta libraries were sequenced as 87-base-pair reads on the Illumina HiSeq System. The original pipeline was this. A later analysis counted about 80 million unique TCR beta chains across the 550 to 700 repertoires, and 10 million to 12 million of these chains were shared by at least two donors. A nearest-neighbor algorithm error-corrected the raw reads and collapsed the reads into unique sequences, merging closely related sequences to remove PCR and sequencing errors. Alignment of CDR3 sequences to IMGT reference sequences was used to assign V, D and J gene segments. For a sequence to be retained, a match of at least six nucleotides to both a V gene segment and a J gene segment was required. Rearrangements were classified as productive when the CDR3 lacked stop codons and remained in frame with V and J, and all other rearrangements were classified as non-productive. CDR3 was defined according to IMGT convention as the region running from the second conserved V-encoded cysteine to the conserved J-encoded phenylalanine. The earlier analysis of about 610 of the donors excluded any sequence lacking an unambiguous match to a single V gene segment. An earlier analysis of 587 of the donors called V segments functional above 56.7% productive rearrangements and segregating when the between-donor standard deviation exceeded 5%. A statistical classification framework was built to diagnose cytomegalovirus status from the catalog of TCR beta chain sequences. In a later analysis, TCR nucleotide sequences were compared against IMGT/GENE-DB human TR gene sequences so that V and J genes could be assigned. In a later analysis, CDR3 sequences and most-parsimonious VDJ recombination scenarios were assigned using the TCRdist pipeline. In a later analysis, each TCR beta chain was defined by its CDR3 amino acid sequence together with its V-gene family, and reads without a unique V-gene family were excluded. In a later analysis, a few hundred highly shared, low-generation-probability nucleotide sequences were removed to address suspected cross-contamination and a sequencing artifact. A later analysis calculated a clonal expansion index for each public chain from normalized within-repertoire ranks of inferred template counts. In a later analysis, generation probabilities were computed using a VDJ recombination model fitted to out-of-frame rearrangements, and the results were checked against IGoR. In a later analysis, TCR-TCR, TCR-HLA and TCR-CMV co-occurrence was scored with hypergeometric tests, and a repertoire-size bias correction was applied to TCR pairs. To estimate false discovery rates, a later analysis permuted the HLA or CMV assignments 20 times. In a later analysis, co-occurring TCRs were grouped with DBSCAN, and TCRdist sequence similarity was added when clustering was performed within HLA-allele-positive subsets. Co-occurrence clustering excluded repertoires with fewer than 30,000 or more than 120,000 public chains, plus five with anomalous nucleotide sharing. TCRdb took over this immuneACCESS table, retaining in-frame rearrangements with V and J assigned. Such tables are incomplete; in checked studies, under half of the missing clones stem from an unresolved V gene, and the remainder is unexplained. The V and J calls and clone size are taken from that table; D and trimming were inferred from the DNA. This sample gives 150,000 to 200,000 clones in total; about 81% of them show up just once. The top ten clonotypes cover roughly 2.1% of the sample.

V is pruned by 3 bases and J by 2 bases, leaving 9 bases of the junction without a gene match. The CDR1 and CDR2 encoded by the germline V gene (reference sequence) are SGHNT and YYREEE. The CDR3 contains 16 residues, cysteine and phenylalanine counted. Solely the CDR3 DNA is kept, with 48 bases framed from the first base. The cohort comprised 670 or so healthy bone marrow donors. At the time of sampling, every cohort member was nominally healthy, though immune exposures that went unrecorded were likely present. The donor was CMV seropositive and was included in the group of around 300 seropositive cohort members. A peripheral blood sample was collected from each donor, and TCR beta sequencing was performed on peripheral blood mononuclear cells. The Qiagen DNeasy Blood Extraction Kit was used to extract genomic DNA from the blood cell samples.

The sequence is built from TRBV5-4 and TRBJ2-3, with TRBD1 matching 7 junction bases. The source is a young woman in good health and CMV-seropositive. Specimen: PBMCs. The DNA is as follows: TGTGCCAGCAGCTCCAGGACAGGAGCCTTCACAGATACGCAGTATTTT. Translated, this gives CASSSRTGAFTDTQYF. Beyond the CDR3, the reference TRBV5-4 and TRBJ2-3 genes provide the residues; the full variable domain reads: ETGVTQSPTHLIKTRGQQVTLRCSSQSGHNTVSWYQQALGQGPQFIFQYYREEENGRGNFPPRFSGLQFPNYSSELNVNALELDDSALYLCASSSRTGAFTDTQYFGPGTRLTVL.